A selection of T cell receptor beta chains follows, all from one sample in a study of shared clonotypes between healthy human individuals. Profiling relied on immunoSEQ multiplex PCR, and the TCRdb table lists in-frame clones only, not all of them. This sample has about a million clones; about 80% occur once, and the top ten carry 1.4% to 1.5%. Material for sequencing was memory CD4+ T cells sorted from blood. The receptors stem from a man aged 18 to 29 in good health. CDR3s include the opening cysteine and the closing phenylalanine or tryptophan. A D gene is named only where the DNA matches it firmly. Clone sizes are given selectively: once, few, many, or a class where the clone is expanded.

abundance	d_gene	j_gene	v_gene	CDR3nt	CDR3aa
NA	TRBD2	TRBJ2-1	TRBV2	TGTGCCAGCGGGCCTAGCGGATACTCGGGGGGCAATGAGCAGTTCTTC	CASGPSGYSGGNEQFF
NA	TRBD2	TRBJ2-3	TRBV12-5	TGTGCTAGTGGTTTTATAGCGGGGGAAAGCACAGATACGCAGTATTTT	CASGFIAGESTDTQYF
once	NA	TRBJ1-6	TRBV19	TGTGCCAGTAGTATGTCCCCGGTCGTGAATTCACCCCTCCACTTT	CASSMSPVVNSPLHF
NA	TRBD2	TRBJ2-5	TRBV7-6	TGTGCCAGCAGCGCCGCGGGAGAAGAGACCCAGTACTTC	CASSAAGEETQYF
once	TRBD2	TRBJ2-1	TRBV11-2	TGTGCCAGCAGCTTAGGGGGAGGGACCTTCCAGTTCTTC	CASSLGGGTFQFF
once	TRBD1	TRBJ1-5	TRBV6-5	TGTGCCAGCAGTTACTCGTCAGGGGGTCATCAGCCCCAGCATTTT	CASSYSSGGHQPQHF
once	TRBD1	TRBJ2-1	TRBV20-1	TGCAGTGCTAGCCAGGACAGGGCAAAATTCTTC	CSASQDRAKFF
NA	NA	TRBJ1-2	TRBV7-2	TGTGCCAGCAGTCCGGACAAATCCTATGGCTACACCTTC	CASSPDKSYGYTF
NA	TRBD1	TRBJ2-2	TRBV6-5	TGTGCCAGCAGAAGGACAGGGAAAAACACCGGGGAGCTGTTTTTT	CASRRTGKNTGELFF
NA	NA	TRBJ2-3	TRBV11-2	TGTGCCAGCAGCTTGGCGGGGAAGAACACAGATACGCAGTATTTT	CASSLAGKNTDTQYF
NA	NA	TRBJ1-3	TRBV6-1	TGTGCCAGCTCACGGGGGACTGGAAACACCATATATTTT	CASSRGTGNTIYF
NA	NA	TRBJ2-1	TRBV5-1	TGCGCCAGCAGCTTTGGGAGCTCCTACAATGAGCAGTTCTTC	CASSFGSSYNEQFF
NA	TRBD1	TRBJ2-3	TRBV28	TGTGCCAGCAGTCGCACAGGGGCAGATACGCAGTATTTT	CASSRTGADTQYF
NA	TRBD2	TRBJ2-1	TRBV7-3	TGTGCCAGCAGCTTAATAGCGGGGGGTGAGCAGTTCTTC	CASSLIAGGEQFF
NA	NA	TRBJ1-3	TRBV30	TGTGCCTGGAGTGGGGGCTCTGGAAACACCATATATTTT	CAWSGGSGNTIYF
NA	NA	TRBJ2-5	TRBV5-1	TGCGCCAGCAGTCGGGGGGCTGGGGAAGAGACCCAGTACTTC	CASSRGAGEETQYF
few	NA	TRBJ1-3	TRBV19	TGTGCCAGTAGTGGCAGTTCTGGAAACACCATATATTTT	CASSGSSGNTIYF
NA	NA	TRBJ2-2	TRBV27	TGTGCCAGCAGTTTATCGAGTTCGGGCACCGGGGAGCTGTTTTTT	CASSLSSSGTGELFF
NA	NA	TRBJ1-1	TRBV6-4	TGTGCCAGCAGTGACTCCCGGGGTACTGAAGCTTTCTTT	CASSDSRGTEAFF
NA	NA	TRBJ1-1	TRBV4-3	TGCGCCAGCAGCCAAGATACGGCGGGGGGCACTGAAGCTTTCTTT	CASSQDTAGGTEAFF
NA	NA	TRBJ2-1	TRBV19	TGTGCCAGTAGAAGGTGGGAGAGCTCCTACAATGAGCAGTTCTTC	CASRRWESSYNEQFF
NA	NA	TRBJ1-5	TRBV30	TGTGCCTGGAGCGGCGGTTATAGCAATCAGCCCCAGCATTTT	CAWSGGYSNQPQHF
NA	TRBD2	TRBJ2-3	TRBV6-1	TGTGCCAGCAGTGCCTCAGGCGGGGGGCGCACAGATACGCAGTATTTT	CASSASGGGRTDTQYF
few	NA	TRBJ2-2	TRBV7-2	TGTGCCAGCAGCTCACAGGTCGCCGGGGAGCTGTTTTTT	CASSSQVAGELFF
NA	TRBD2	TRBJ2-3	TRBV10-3	TGTGCCATCAGTGGACTAGCGGGAATCACGCAGTATTTT	CAISGLAGITQYF
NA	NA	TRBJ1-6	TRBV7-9	TGTGCCAGCAGCTTATGGTTTCGGGGAGGTTCACCCCTCCACTTT	CASSLWFRGGSPLHF
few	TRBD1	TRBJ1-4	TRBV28	TGTGCCAGCAGCGCCCCCGGGACAGGGGTGGGAAAACTGTTTTTT	CASSAPGTGVGKLFF
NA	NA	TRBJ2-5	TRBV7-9	TGTGCCAGCACAAGGAAGCCTCGGGAGACCCAGTACTTC	CASTRKPRETQYF
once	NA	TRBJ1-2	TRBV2	TGTGCCGGCCTAGGAGGCCCGTATGGCTACACCTTC	CAGLGGPYGYTF
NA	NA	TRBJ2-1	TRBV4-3	TGCGCCAGCAGCCCTGGACATAGCTCCTACAATGAGCAGTTCTTC	CASSPGHSSYNEQFF
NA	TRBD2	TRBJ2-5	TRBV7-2	TGTGCCAGCAGCTTTAGCGGGAGAGGCTTGGAGACCCAGTACTTC	CASSFSGRGLETQYF
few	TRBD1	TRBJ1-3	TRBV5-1	TGCGCCAGCAGCGCCACGACAGGGCCCTCTGGAAACACCATATATTTT	CASSATTGPSGNTIYF
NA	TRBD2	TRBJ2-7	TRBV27	TGTGCCAGCAGCAAGATAAAACAGGGACAGATGGGACTAGCGGGGATTTACGAGCAGTACTTC	CASSKIKQGQMGLAGIYEQYF
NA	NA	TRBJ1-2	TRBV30	TGTGCCTGGATGAGGGCCAATGGGTTCTATGGCTACACCTTC	CAWMRANGFYGYTF
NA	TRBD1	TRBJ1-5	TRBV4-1	TGCGCCAGCAGCCGCGGGACAGTTAGCAATCAGCCCCAGCATTTT	CASSRGTVSNQPQHF
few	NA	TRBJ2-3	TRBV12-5	TGTGCTAGTGGTTTGGGACTCCATTCCACAGATACGCAGTATTTT	CASGLGLHSTDTQYF
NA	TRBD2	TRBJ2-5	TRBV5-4	TGTGCCTCCAGCCGGGGGGGGCCAGAGACCCAGTACTTC	CASSRGGPETQYF
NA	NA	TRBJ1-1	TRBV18	TGTGCCAGCTCACCGCAACAGGGAAAGAACACTGAAGCTTTCTTT	CASSPQQGKNTEAFF